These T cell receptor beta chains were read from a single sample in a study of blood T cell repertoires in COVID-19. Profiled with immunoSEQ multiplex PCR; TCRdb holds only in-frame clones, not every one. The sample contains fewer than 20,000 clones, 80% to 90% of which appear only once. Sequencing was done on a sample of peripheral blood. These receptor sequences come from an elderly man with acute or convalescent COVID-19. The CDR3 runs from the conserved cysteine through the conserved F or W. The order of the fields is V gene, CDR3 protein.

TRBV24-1	CATSGPRRGPGTDTQYF
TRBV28	CASRANPLYGYTF
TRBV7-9	CASSLVQGSEAFF
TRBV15	CATSLRQRTNQPQHF
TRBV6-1	CASSDLSNSPLHF
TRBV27	CASSWGQGETQYF
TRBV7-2	CASSTDEGIVYEQYF
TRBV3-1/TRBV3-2	CASSPQGRWTEAFF
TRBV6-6	CASSFPQYPNSPLHF
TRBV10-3	CAIRGDRASYEQYF
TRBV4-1	CASSQEPPVVAGPYNEQFF
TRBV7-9	CASSPRTGNTEAFF
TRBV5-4	CASSLNGQVPGNTIYF
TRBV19	CAITASPGTGNTIYF
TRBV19	CASSGSLPSSDTQYF
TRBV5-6	CASSLKGLNYGYTF
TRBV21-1	CASPEGGTYEQYF
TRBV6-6	CASSPAEKGYTF
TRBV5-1	CASSPGAGGGQPQHF
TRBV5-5	CASSWGGRLNTEAFF
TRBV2	CASSWSIAEAFF
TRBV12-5	CASGLAPGTGNTEAFF
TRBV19	CASSIGFSTGSQPQHF
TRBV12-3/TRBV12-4	CASSLSRNTEAFF
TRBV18	CASSTGLMTEAFF
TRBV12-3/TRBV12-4	CASSLTGFQPQHF
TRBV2	CASRGLTGLTYNVQFF
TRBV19	CASSFRGQGTGIYTF
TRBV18	CASSPRQGEAGYTF
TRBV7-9	CASSLSRGNTIYF
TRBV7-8	CASSLVSSPLHF
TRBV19	CASRETLYSNQPQHF
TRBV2	CASSVLLTDGYTF
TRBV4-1	CASSPTGLAGGLSYEQYF
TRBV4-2	CASSPPGQENEKLFF
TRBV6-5	CASRRQANQPQHF
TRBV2	CASSEGGRVAGELFF
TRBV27	CASSSPGGSKYEQYF
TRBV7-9	CASSLRGSDTNEKLFF
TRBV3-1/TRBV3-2	CASSQAGGERNTEAFF
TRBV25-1	CASSVGQGLNTEAFF
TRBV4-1	CASSQDTGVLNYGYTF
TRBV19	CASSQSDILYSNQPQHF
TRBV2	CASRPDRAPYNEQFF
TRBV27	CASSSPGTGGNEQFF
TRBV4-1	CASSLGPTAPYEQYF